One and the same sample provided the 22 T cell receptor beta chains below, sequenced in a study of esophageal squamous cell carcinoma under preoperative chemotherapy. The time point: after preoperative PTX-NDP chemotherapy. TCRdb itself ran the PCR reads through MiXCR, one entry per CDR3 protein. The table shows 15,000 to 20,000 distinct CDR3 sequences, with 35% to 55% occurring only once. Collection took place from a patient given preoperative chemotherapy. Source of these receptors: a human donor with esophageal squamous cell carcinoma. The donor label of this sample is uncertain.

This clonotype showed up many times. The rearrangement uses TRBV11-3 and TRBJ2-5, with no clear D. TRBJ2-7 explains the end of the DNA better; the J call may be wrong. Germline CDR1 SGHNT, CDR2 YENEEA. The CDR3 spans 12 residues. CDR3 residues: CASSLNGYEQYF. In DNA, the CDR3 is TGTGCCAGCAGCTTAAACGGATACGAGCAGTACTTC.

This clonotype appeared many times. The V and J genes are TRBV10-3 and TRBJ2-7, with 11 nucleotides matching TRBD1. CDR3 length equals 16 residues. Germline V gene data show CDR1 as ENHRY and CDR2 as SYGVKD. Unmatched junction bases numbered 8, after V lost 7 bases and J lost 0 bases. The CDR3 reads CAINNRGTGGSYEQYF. CDR3 DNA: TGTGCCATCAACAATCGAGGGACAGGGGGCTCCTACGAGCAGTACTTC.

This clonotype ranks as medium-sized. DNA of the CDR3: TGTGCCAGCAGCTTATGGGACAAATTATTAGGGACCCAGTACTTC. Protein sequence: CASSLWDKLLGTQYF. The chain is built from TRBV7-8 and TRBJ2-5; D is possibly TRBD1 (6 bases). Germline CDR1 reads SGHVS; CDR2 reads FQNEAQ. V gave up 2 bases and J gave up 7 bases, with 17 bases separating them. The CDR3 has 15 residues. The complete variable domain, with remaining parts taken from reference TRBV7-8 and TRBJ2-5, reads GAGVSQSPRYKVAKRGQDVALRCDPISGHVSLFWYQQALGQGPEFLTYFQNEAQLDKSGLPSDRFFAERPEGSVSTLKIQRTQQEDSAVYLCASSLWDKLLGTQYFGPGTRLLVL.

The chain carries TRBV7-6 and TRBJ2-3; 9 bases are shared with TRBD2. Per germline, CDR1 SGHVS and CDR2 FNYEAQ. The CDR3 loop spans 14 amino acids. The CDR3 loop is CAGSGGCDRETQYF. The CDR3 DNA follows: TGTGCGGGCAGCGGGGGGTGTGACCGGGAGACGCAGTATTTT.

This clonotype occurred a few times. The chain carries TRBV12-3 or TRBV12-4 and TRBJ2-5, with D uncertain. The CDR3 runs 14 residues. V shed 1 base and J shed 1 base, with 7 bases lying between them. CDR3 sequence reads: CASSLDRSQETQYF. In nucleotides, the CDR3 is TGTGCCAGCAGTTTAGACAGATCCCAAGAGACCCAGTACTTC.

This chain joins TRBV6-1 and TRBJ2-3; 11 bases map to TRBD2. TRBJ2-7 matches the DNA end more closely, so the J call is doubtful. This CDR3 is 15 amino acids long. CDR1 is MNHNS, CDR2 SASEGT, per germline. The CDR3 region has the DNA TGTGCCAGCAGTGTAACTAGCGGGAGTCTCTACGAGCAGTACTTC. Translating gives CASSVTSGSLYEQYF.

This sequence joins TRBV7-3 and TRBJ2-3, with D possibly being TRBD2 (6 bases). Germline V gene sequence: CDR1 SGHTA, CDR2 FQGTGA. V was clipped by 9 bases and J by 9 bases, with 25 bases between them. CDR3 length: 15 amino acids. CDR3 protein: CARGATGGEKETQYF. CDR3 bases: TGTGCCAGGGGCGCTACTGGCGGGGAGAAAGAGACGCAGTATTTT.

This clonotype has just a few counts. The rearrangement uses TRBV12-3 or TRBV12-4 and TRBJ2-4; D might be TRBD1 or TRBD2, each matching 5 bases. Trimming took 8 bases from V and 6 from J, leaving 20 bases between them. The CDR3 consists of 15 residues. The CDR3 coding sequence is TGTGCCAGCTCCGAATCAAAGGGGACCGTAAACATTCAGTACTTC. It codes for CASSESKGTVNIQYF.

Of note for this clonotype: One junction end does not reproduce the germline sequence, and a read error may be involved. The V gene is TRBV7-9, the J gene TRBJ2-3; 8 nucleotides match TRBD2. Germline CDR1 SEHNR, CDR2 FQNEAQ (reference sequence). This CDR3 is built from 14 residues. The CDR3 is CAGSGGRAPDTQYF. CDR3 nucleotides: TGTGCGGGCAGCGGGGGCAGGGCCCCAGATACGCAGTACTTT.

The chain uses TRBV20-1 and TRBJ2-3, with D uncertain. This CDR3 has 11 amino acids. The germline V gene encodes CDR1 DFQATT and CDR2 SNEGSKA (reference sequence). The V gene lost 0 bases and the J gene lost 11 bases, with 9 bases spanning the gap. The CDR3 DNA is TGCAGTGCTAGAGATGATTATGGGCAGTATTTT. Translation: CSARDDYGQYF.

This clonotype was seen ten or more times. The genes are TRBV7-6 and TRBJ2-1; D is unclear. There are 15 residues in the CDR3. Germline CDR1 reads SGHVS; CDR2 reads FNYEAQ. Between the trimmed V and J ends, which lost 1 base and 2 bases, there was a span of 9 bases. CDR3 amino acids: CASSLGLTAYNEQFF. For the CDR3, the DNA is TGTGCCAGCAGCTTAGGACTCACTGCCTACAATGAGCAGTTCTTC. The full variable domain, rest sourced from reference TRBV7-6 and TRBJ2-1, is GAGVSQSPRYKVTKRGQDVALRCDPISGHVSLYWYRQALGQGPEFLTYFNYEAQQDKSGLPNDRFSAERPEGSISTLTIQRTEQRDSAMYRCASSLGLTAYNEQFFGPGTRLTVL.

This clonotype was observed once. The germline gene is not matched at one end of the junction; a read error may be the cause. V gene TRBV11-3 combines with J gene TRBJ2-3; TRBD1 or TRBD2 may be the D gene (6 bases each). CDR1 is SGHNT and CDR2 is YENEEA in the germline V gene. This CDR3 has 15 residues. CDR3 in DNA: TGTGCCAGGGGCTTGGGGGGCCGTGGCCCAGATACGCAGTATTTC. The encoded protein is CARGLGGRGPDTQYF. The full variable domain, its missing parts supplied by reference TRBV11-3 and TRBJ2-3, is EAGVVQSPRYKIIEKKQPVAFWCNPISGHNTLYWYLQNLGQGPELLIRYENEEAVDDSQLPKDRFSAERLKGVDSTLKIQPAELGDSAVYLCARGLGGRGPDTQYFGPGTRLTVL.

This clonotype was detected only a few times. The chain couples TRBV20-1 to TRBJ2-7; 7 bases are shared with TRBD1. CDR3 length equals 15 residues. The V gene end was trimmed by 3 bases and the J gene end by 4 bases; junction bases not matched to a gene: 12. From germline, CDR1 is DFQATT and CDR2 SNEGSKA (reference sequence). The CDR3 nucleotides read TGCAGTGCTAGCGGGTCAGGGGGTAATCGGTACGAGCAGTACTTC. Translated: CSASGSGGNRYEQYF.

Turning to this clonotype: Its ends do not fully match the called genes, so a read error is possible. V gene TRBV12-3 or TRBV12-4 combines with J gene TRBJ2-1; D possibly matches TRBD1 or TRBD2 (5 bases each). This CDR3 is 14 amino acids long. As DNA, the CDR3 is TGTGCCAACAGTTTAAGTTCCAGGGAGAGTGAGCAGTTCTTC. Protein sequence: CANSLSSRESEQFF.

The rearrangement joins TRBV7-2 to TRBJ2-7, with 11 bases fitting TRBD2. The germline V gene encodes CDR1 SGHTA and CDR2 FQGNSA. V gave up 1 base and J gave up 0 bases; unmatched junction bases: 5. The CDR3 spans 17 residues. The CDR3 loop is CASSLGLAGNPSYEQYF. DNA of the CDR3: TGTGCCAGCAGCTTAGGACTAGCGGGGAACCCCTCCTACGAGCAGTACTTC.

This chain's CDR3 is CASSSGLANRNSEQFF. CDR3 in DNA: TGTGCCAGCAGCTCCGGACTAGCCAACCGAAACAGTGAGCAGTTCTTC. J is TRBJ2-1 and V is TRBV7-8; 8 nucleotides match TRBD2. The J segment lost 9 bases and the V segment lost 4 bases, leaving 14 bases of the junction unmatched. Germline values: CDR1 SGHVS, CDR2 FQNEAQ. This CDR3 is 16 amino acids long.

In this sample, this clonotype turned up once. No conserved phenylalanine or tryptophan is present at the end of the CDR3, so a read error is the likely explanation. This chain uses TRBV6-1 with TRBJ2-1; D may be TRBD1 (5 bases). Trimming removed 6 bases at V and 1 base at J, with 19 bases between. Germline CDR1 reads MNHNS; CDR2 reads SASEGT. CDR3 length: 17 residues. The CDR3 reads CASSTRQFIRSYNEQFL. CDR3 coding DNA: TGTGCCAGCAGCACCCGACAGTTTATTAGGTCCTACAATGAGCAGTTCTTG.

A single count supports this clonotype. At one end the junction does not follow the germline gene, possibly because of a read error. V is TRBV7-8 and J is TRBJ2-4, with D tentatively TRBD1 or TRBD2 (5 bases each). Germline V gene sequence: CDR1 SGHVS, CDR2 FQNEAQ. The CDR3 length is 14 residues. The CDR3 nucleotides read TGCCCCAGCTCGGGGCGGACAACCAGAAATATGCAGTACTTC. This sequence encodes CPSSGRTTRNMQYF.

This clonotype was picked up many times. This chain links TRBV6-5 with TRBJ2-1; 8 bases agree with TRBD2. V trimming: 3 bases; J trimming: 13 bases; junction bases outside the gene matches: 11. Germline V gives CDR1 MNHEY, CDR2 SVGAGI. The CDR3 is 14 amino acids. CDR3 residues: CASSYTGGSGTQFF. The CDR3 DNA is TGTGCCAGCAGTTATACGGGGGGGTCGGGGACCCAGTTCTTC.

This clonotype was found a few times. The rearrangement joins TRBV4-3 to TRBJ1-1; 7 bases align to TRBD1. The CDR3 consists of 14 residues. V lost 1 base and J lost 4; bases outside the gene matches: 3. Germline V gene lookup returns CDR1 LGHNA and CDR2 YSLEER. CDR3 protein: CASSQVWDSTEAFF. The CDR3 region has the DNA TGCGCCAGCAGCCAAGTGTGGGACAGCACTGAAGCTTTCTTT.

The chain links TRBV7-3 to TRBJ2-3; D unclear. The CDR3 has 13 amino acids. V lost 1 base, J lost 12 bases, and 14 bases lay in between. Germline V gives CDR1 SGHTA, CDR2 FQGTGA. CDR3 sequence: CASSLISKETQYF. CDR3 bases: TGTGCCAGCAGCTTAATTAGCAAAGAGACCCAGTATTTT. Together with reference TRBV7-3 and TRBJ2-3, the CDR3 gives the full variable domain: GAGVSQTPSNKVTEKGKYVELRCDPISGHTALYWYRQSLGQGPEFLIYFQGTGAADDSGLPNDRFFAVRPEGSVSTLKIQRTERGDSAVYLCASSLISKETQYFGPGTRLTVL.

This clonotype was seen more than once but under ten times. The chain links TRBV7-2 to TRBJ2-5; D might be TRBD1 (6 bases). CDR1 and CDR2 from the germline V gene are SGHTA and FQGNSA. V gave up 5 bases and J gave up 1 base, with 11 bases separating them. The length of the CDR3 is 14 residues. The chain's CDR3 is CASSRPRGQETQYF. The CDR3 nucleotides read TGTGCCAGCAGCAGACCCAGGGGCCAAGAGACCCAGTACTTC.